This T cell receptor (beta chain) is drawn from a study of blood T cell repertoires in COVID-19. Study information: The samples span acute and convalescent COVID-19 from the United States, Italy and Spain. Sources were T cells, B-cell-depleted T cells, or PBMCs; the material itself was cDNA or gDNA.

In the authors' workflow: It was from reference gene primer amplification that nucleated cell counts were estimated. Produced via immunoSEQ multiplex PCR; TCRdb's table is partial and in-frame only. Clone size and V and J calls were adopted from that table, with D and trimming inferred from the DNA. The data show under 200,000 clones, 85% to 90% seen once. V was trimmed by 2 bases and J by 6 bases, leaving 14 bases between them. Per the germline V gene, CDR1 is MDHEN and CDR2 is SYDVKM. The CDR3 loop spans 15 amino acids. Sequenced input: peripheral blood. This chain connects TRBV28 to TRBJ1-5; D remains ambiguous. The source is a young man with acute or convalescent COVID-19. The CDR3 reads CASSLGRGGSQPQHF. The DNA for the CDR3 is TGTGCCAGCAGTTTAGGGAGAGGTGGGTCTCAGCCCCAGCATTTT.